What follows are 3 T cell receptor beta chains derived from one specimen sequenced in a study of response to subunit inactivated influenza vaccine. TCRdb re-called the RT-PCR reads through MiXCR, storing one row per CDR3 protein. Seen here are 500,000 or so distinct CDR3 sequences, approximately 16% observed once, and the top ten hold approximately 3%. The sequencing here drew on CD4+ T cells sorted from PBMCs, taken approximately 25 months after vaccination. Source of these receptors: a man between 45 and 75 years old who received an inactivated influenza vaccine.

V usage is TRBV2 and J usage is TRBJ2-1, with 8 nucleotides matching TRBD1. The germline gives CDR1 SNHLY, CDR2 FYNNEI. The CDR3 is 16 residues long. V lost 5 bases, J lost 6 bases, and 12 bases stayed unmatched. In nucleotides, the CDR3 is TGTGCCAGCAGTCCGCCGGGGGACAGGTTTATCAATGAGCAGTTCTTC. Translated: CASSPPGDRFINEQFF.

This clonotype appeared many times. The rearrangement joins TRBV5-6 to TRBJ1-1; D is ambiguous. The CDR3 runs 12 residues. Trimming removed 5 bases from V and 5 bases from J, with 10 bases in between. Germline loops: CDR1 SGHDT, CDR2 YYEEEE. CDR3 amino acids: CASSSIGTEAFF. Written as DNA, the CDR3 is TGTGCCAGCAGTTCCATAGGGACTGAAGCTTTCTTT.

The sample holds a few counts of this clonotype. The CDR3: CASAVVGFGEQFF. The CDR3 bases are TGTGCCAGCGCGGTCGTAGGGTTTGGGGAGCAGTTCTTC. The chain combines TRBV12-3 or TRBV12-4 with TRBJ2-1, with unresolved D. The CDR3 runs to 13 residues. Trimming left V 8 bases short and J 10 bases short, with 18 bases between.